This T cell receptor beta chain was identified during a study of blood T cell repertoires in COVID-19. Across the whole study: Specimens from acute and convalescent COVID-19 originated in the United States, Italy and Spain. Nucleic acid was either cDNA or gDNA, and it came from T cells, B-cell-depleted T cells, or PBMCs.

This study enrolled people aged about 18 to 100 from under 25 US geographic areas. In the source study's methods: How many nucleated cells were present was estimated from reference gene primer amplification. Repertoires were generated with immunoSEQ multiplex PCR, while TCRdb's copy carries only in-frame clones and drops some. V, J and clone size derive from that table, while D and trimming were established from the DNA sequence. The sample carries some 270,000 clones, roughly nine tenths recorded once. Sequenced material: PBMCs or T cells enriched from blood (not recorded which). This receptor was taken from a woman aged 55-70 years who had recovered from COVID-19.

CDR3 loop: CASSVLGGASGRAYEQFF. The CDR3 DNA reads TGTGCCAGCAGCGTTCTCGGCGGGGCTAGCGGGAGGGCGTATGAGCAGTTCTTC. This sequence joins TRBV11-3 and TRBJ2-1; TRBD2 agrees at 12 bases. V shed 5 bases and J 8 bases; nucleotides not matched to a gene: 16. Per the germline V gene, CDR1 is SGHNT and CDR2 is YENEEA. This CDR3 spans 18 amino acids.